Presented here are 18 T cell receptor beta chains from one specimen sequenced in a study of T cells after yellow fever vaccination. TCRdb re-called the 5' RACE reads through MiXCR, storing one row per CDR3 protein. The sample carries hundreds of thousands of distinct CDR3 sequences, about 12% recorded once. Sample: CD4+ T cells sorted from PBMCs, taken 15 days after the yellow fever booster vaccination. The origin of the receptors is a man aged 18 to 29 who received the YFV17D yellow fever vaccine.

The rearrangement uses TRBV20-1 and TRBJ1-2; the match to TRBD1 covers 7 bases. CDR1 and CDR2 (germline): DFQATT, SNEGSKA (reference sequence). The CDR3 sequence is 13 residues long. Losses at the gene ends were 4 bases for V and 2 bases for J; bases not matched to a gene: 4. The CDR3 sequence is CSATDRENYGYTF. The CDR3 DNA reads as TGCAGTGCTACTGACAGGGAGAACTATGGCTACACCTTC.

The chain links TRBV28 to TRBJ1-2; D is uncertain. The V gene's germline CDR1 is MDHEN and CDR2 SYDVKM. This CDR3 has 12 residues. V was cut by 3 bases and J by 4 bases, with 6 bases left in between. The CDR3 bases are TGTGCCAGCAGTTTGGGTTTCTATGGCTACACCTTC. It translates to CASSLGFYGYTF.

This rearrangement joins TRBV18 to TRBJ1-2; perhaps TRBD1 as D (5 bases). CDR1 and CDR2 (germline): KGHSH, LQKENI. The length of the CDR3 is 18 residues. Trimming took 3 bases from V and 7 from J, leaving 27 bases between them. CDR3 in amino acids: CASSPPYSEKPGRGGYTF. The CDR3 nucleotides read TGTGCCAGCTCACCGCCCTACAGCGAGAAGCCAGGGAGGGGTGGCTACACCTTC.

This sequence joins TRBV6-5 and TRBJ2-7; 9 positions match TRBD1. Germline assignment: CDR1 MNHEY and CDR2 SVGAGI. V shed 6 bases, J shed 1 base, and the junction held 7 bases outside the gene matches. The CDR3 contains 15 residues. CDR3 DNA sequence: TGTGCCAGCAGACCGGGACAGGGATTTTCCTACGAGCAGTACGTC. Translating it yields CASRPGQGFSYEQYV.

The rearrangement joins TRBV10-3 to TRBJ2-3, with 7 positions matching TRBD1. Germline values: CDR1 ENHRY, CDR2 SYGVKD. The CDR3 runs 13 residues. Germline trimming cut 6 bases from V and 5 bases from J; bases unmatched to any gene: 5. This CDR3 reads CAIRGTAQDTQYF. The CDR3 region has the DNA TGTGCCATCAGAGGGACAGCGCAAGATACGCAGTATTTT.

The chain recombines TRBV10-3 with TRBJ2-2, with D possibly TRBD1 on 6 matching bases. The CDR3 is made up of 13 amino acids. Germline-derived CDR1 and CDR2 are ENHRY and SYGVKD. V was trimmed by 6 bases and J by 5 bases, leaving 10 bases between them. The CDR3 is CAIRGQMTGELFF. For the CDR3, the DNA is TGTGCCATCAGGGGACAAATGACCGGGGAGCTGTTTTTT.

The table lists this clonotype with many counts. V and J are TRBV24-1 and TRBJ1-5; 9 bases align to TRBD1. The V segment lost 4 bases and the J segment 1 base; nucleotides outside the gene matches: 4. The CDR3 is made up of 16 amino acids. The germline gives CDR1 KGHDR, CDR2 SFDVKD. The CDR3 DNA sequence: TGTGCCACCAGTGAGGGACAGGGAGGGAGCAATCAGCCCCAGCATTTT. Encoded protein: CATSEGQGGSNQPQHF.

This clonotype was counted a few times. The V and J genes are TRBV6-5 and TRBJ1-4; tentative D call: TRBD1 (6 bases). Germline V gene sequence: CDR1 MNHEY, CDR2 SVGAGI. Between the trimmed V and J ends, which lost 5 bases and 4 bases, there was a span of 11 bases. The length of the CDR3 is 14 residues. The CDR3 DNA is TGTGCCAGCAGTCGGACAGCGAGTAATGAAAAACTGTTTTTT. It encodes CASSRTASNEKLFF.

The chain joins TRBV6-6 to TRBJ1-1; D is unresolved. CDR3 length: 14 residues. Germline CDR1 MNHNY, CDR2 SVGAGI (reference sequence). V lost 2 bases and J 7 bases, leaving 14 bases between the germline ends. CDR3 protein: CASSYDVRSIEAFF. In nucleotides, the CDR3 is TGTGCCAGCAGTTACGATGTCAGATCCATTGAAGCTTTCTTT.

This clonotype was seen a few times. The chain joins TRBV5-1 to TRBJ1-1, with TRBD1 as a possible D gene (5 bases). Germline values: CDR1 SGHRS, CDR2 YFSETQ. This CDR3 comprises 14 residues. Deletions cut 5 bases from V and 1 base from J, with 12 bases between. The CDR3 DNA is TGCGCCAGCAGGGCGACAGTCGAGAACACTGAAGCTTTCTTT. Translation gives CASRATVENTEAFF. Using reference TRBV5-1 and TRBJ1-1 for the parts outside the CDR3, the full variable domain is KAGVTQTPRYLIKTRGQQVTLSCSPISGHRSVSWYQQTPGQGLQFLFEYFSETQRNKGNFPGRFSGRQFSNSRSEMNVSTLELGDSALYLCASRATVENTEAFFGQGTRLTVV.

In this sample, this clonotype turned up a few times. In DNA form, the CDR3 reads TGTGCCAGCAGCTACTGGGGGGATAGCACAGATACGCAGTATTTT. Translation gives CASSYWGDSTDTQYF. The gene calls are TRBV11-2 and TRBJ2-3; tentatively, D is TRBD2 (6 bases). V was pared by 4 bases and J by 0 bases, with 11 bases between. The germline V gene has CDR1 SGHAT and CDR2 FQNNGV. This CDR3 comprises 15 residues. The full variable domain, rest sourced from reference TRBV11-2 and TRBJ2-3, is EAGVAQSPRYKIIEKRQSVAFWCNPISGHATLYWYQQILGQGPKLLIQFQNNGVVDDSQLPKDRFSAERLKGVDSTLKIQPAKLEDSAVYLCASSYWGDSTDTQYFGPGTRLTVL.

CDR3 nucleotide sequence: TGTGCCAGCAGCCCCGGACAGACCGTTAACTATGGCTACACCTTC. It is translated as CASSPGQTVNYGYTF. The gene calls are TRBV7-2 and TRBJ1-2, with D perhaps matching TRBD1 (6 bases). Per germline, CDR1 SGHTA and CDR2 FQGNSA. The CDR3 has 15 residues. The V end lost 5 bases, the J end lost 1 base, and 14 bases lay between the germline ends. The whole variable domain, remainder taken from reference TRBV7-2 and TRBJ1-2, is GAGVSQSPSNKVTEKGKDVELRCDPISGHTALYWYRQSLGQGLEFLIYFQGNSAPDKSGLPSDRFSAERTGGSVSTLTIQRTQQEDSAVYLCASSPGQTVNYGYTFGSGTRLTVV.

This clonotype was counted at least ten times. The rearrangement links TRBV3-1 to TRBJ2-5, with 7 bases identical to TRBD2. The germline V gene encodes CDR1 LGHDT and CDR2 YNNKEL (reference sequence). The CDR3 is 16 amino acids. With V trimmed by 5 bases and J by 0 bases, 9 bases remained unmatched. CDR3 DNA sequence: TGTGCCAGCAGCTCCCGACTAGCCGACTACCAAGAGACCCAGTACTTC. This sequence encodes CASSSRLADYQETQYF.

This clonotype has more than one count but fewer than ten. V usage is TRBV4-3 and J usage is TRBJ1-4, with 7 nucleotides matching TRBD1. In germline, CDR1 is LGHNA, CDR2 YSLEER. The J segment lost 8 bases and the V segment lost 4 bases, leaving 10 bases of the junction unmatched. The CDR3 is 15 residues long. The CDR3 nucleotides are TGCGCCAGCAGCCCTCGACCCAGGGGGGAGGAAAAACTGTTTTTT. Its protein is CASSPRPRGEEKLFF.

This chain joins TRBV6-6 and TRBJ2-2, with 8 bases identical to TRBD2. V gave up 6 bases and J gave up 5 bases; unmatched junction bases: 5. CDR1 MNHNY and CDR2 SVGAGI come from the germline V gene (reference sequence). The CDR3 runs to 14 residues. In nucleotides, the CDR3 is TGTGCCAGCAGCGGGGGGGCCTATACCGGGGAGCTGTTTTTT. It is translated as CASSGGAYTGELFF.

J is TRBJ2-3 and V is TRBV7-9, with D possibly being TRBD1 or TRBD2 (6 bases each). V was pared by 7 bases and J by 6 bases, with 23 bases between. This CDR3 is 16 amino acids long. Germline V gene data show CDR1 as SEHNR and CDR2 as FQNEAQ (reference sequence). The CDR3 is CASTPFAGGGGDTQYF. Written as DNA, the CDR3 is TGTGCCAGCACCCCGTTCGCCGGAGGGGGTGGGGATACGCAGTATTTT. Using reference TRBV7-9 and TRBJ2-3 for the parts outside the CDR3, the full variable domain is DTGVSQNPRHKITKRGQNVTFRCDPISEHNRLYWYRQTLGQGPEFLTYFQNEAQLEKSRLLSDRFSAERPKGSFSTLEIQRTEQGDSAMYLCASTPFAGGGGDTQYFGPGTRLTVL.

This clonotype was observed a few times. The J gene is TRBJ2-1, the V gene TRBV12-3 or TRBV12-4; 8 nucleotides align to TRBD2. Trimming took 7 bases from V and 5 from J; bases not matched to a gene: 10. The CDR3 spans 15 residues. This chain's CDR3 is CASTRLLAENNEQFF. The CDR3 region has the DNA TGTGCCAGCACCAGACTACTAGCGGAAAACAATGAGCAGTTCTTC.

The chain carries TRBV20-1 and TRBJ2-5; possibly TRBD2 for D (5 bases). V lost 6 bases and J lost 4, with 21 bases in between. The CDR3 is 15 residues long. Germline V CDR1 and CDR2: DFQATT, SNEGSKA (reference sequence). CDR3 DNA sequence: TGCAGTGCCAGCACAAGACAAGACCGGGGAGAGACCCAGTACTTC. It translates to CSASTRQDRGETQYF.